Following are 6 T cell receptor beta chains from one sample sequenced in a study of long-term antiretroviral therapy in people with HIV (dated by TCRdb to about 2022). The immunoSEQ hsTCRB v3.0 assay was used at survey level resolution to sequence the TRB variable region. What TCRdb holds here is the immuneACCESS table cut down to in-frame rearrangements. Part of the clones is not present; checked against another copy, under half of the missing clones reflect an unresolved V gene, and the others are unexplained. Recorded for this sample are 30,000 to 40,000 clones; roughly 85% of them occurred a single time. Roughly 7.9% of the sample goes to the ten largest clones. The specimen comprised unsorted PBMCs, sampled 0.4 years before starting antiretroviral therapy. The receptors come from a man aged 18 to 35 with HIV.

This chain joins TRBV4-3 and TRBJ2-7; 9 nucleotides match TRBD2. V gave up 5 bases and J gave up 0 bases; unmatched junction bases: 5. This CDR3 has 15 amino acids. CDR1 and CDR2 (germline): LGHNA, YSLEER. CDR3 in amino acids: CASSSLAGNSYEQYF. As DNA, the CDR3 is TGCGCCAGCAGCTCCCTAGCGGGAAACTCCTACGAGCAGTACTTC.

The rearrangement joins TRBV5-1 to TRBJ2-7, with 12 bases aligning to TRBD1. V shed 0 bases, J shed 6 bases, and the junction held 10 bases outside the gene matches. There are 17 residues in the CDR3. The germline gives CDR1 SGHRS, CDR2 YFSETQ. The CDR3 coding sequence is TGCGCCAGCAGCTTGGGGCGGGCGGGACAGGGGGCCGGCGAGCAGTACTTC. Its translation is CASSLGRAGQGAGEQYF.

This clone has only one observation. The chain employs TRBV5-4 and TRBJ2-7, with 7 bases matching TRBD2. The trim removed 0 bases at V and 1 base at J, leaving 10 bases unmatched. Germline CDR1 is SGHNT and CDR2 is YYREEE (reference sequence). The CDR3 runs 17 residues. This CDR3 reads CASSLGEGLIESYEQYF. The CDR3 coding sequence is TGTGCCAGCAGCTTGGGGGAGGGTCTCATAGAATCCTACGAGCAGTACTTC.

This clone has more than one count but fewer than ten. This chain connects TRBV28 to TRBJ2-2; possibly TRBD1 for D (5 bases). The CDR3 consists of 14 residues. Trimming left V 3 bases short and J 6 bases short, with 11 bases between. Germline CDR1 and CDR2: MDHEN and SYDVKM. This CDR3 reads CASSFRTPPGELFF. The CDR3 DNA sequence: TGTGCCAGCAGTTTTCGGACACCCCCCGGGGAGCTGTTTTTT.

The chain couples TRBV11-2 to TRBJ1-5, with no clear D. Trimming took 4 bases from V and 1 from J, leaving 8 bases between them. This CDR3 is built from 14 residues. CDR1 is SGHAT, CDR2 FQNNGV, per germline. As DNA, the CDR3 is TGTGCCAGCAGCTCCGGTGGCAGCAATCAGCCCCAGCATTTT. Residues: CASSSGGSNQPQHF.

The J gene is TRBJ2-7, the V gene TRBV4-3; 12 bases agree with TRBD2. V shed 4 bases and J 4 bases; nucleotides not matched to a gene: 2. Germline V CDR1 and CDR2: LGHNA, YSLEER. CDR3 size: 14 residues. DNA of the CDR3: TGCGCCAGCAGCCGAACTAGCGGGAGGTACGAGCAGTACTTC. This sequence encodes CASSRTSGRYEQYF.